The clone carrying this TCR beta chain has just one count. Time point described: blood 4 weeks post-SBRT, at nephrectomy. Indicated treatment: 15 Gy SBRT to primary tumor, nephrectomy 4 weeks later. Germline CDR1 and CDR2: MNHNS and SASEGT. Losses at the gene ends were 1 base for V and 0 bases for J; bases not matched to a gene: 7. CDR3 length: 18 amino acids. These data belong to a study of radiation and T cells in renal cell carcinoma. The repertoire was sequenced with immunoSEQ multiplex PCR; TCRdb's copy has only in-frame clones and lacks some. This table holds about 170,000 clones, roughly nine tenths found once.

The sequence was collected from a woman between 50 and 59 years old with renal cell carcinoma. Sample: blood, taken from a patient whose treatment included radiotherapy and nephrectomy. This rearrangement joins TRBV6-1 to TRBJ2-3; 10 positions match TRBD2. CDR3 loop: CASSEVQRGGLSTDTQYF. The DNA for the CDR3 is TGTGCCAGCAGTGAAGTTCAGCGGGGGGGCCTTAGCACAGATACGCAGTATTTT.